The 28 T cell receptor beta chains listed next were all sequenced from one sample in a study of CD8 T cells in Susac syndrome. Reverse transcription of about 0.5 to 1 ug RNA used random hexamers. MiXCR was run by TCRdb on the immunoSEQ multiplex PCR reads, yielding one entry per CDR3 protein. The sample includes tens of thousands of distinct CDR3 sequences, roughly 96% of them seen just once. Specimen: CD8+ T cells from PBMCs. The source is a human donor with Susac syndrome.

The rearrangement joins TRBV29-1 to TRBJ2-5, with 11 bases lining up with TRBD2. CDR1 and CDR2 (germline): SQVTM, ANQGSEA. Germline trimming cut 7 bases from V and 5 bases from J; bases unmatched to any gene: 9. The CDR3 is 14 amino acids. The CDR3 loop reads CSEILAGVEETQYF. As DNA, the CDR3 is TGCAGCGAGATACTAGCGGGGGTGGAGGAGACCCAGTACTTC.

The chain carries TRBV24-1 and TRBJ2-3; weak D call: TRBD1 (5 bases). CDR3 length: 16 amino acids. From germline, CDR1 is KGHDR and CDR2 SFDVKD. V was pared by 0 bases and J by 0 bases, with 9 bases between. This CDR3 reads CATSDLAAGSTDTQYF. DNA for the CDR3: TGTGCCACCAGTGATTTGGCCGCAGGGAGCACAGATACGCAGTATTTT.

V gene TRBV7-9 combines with J gene TRBJ1-1; no reliable D call. This CDR3 region has 10 residues. V lost 5 bases and J lost 2, with 0 bases in between. Germline CDR1 is SEHNR and CDR2 is FQNEAQ (reference sequence). CDR3 sequence (DNA): TGTGCCAGCAGCAACACTGAAGCTTTCTTT. Translation gives CASSNTEAFF.

The rearrangement uses TRBV24-1 and TRBJ2-3; the D is unclear. The CDR3 is 12 residues long. V gave up 3 bases and J gave up 2 bases, with 2 bases separating them. The germline CDR1 and CDR2 sequences are KGHDR and SFDVKD. This CDR3 is CATSDDTDTQYF. In DNA, the CDR3 is TGTGCCACCAGTGATGACACAGATACGCAGTATTTT.

The V gene is TRBV20-1, the J gene TRBJ2-7; 7 positions match TRBD1. This CDR3 region has 14 residues. Per germline, CDR1 DFQATT and CDR2 SNEGSKA (reference sequence). V trimming: 0 bases; J trimming: 5 bases; junction bases outside the gene matches: 7. This CDR3 is CSARDLDRVDEQYF. The CDR3 DNA reads as TGCAGTGCTAGAGATCTCGACAGGGTGGACGAGCAGTACTTC.

This chain joins TRBV24-1 and TRBJ1-2, with D maybe TRBD1 (5 bases). Germline V gene data show CDR1 as KGHDR and CDR2 as SFDVKD. V dropped 9 bases and J dropped 7 bases, with 17 bases sitting between them. CDR3 length: 13 amino acids. DNA for the CDR3: TGTGCCACCGGTGGGGGGGTCCCCTTTGGCTACACCTTC. It is translated as CATGGGVPFGYTF.

V and J are TRBV13 and TRBJ1-6; D is uncertain. The CDR3 totals 14 residues. The V end was cut by 0 bases, the J end by 1 base, with 1 base between. Germline lookup yields CDR1 PRHDT and CDR2 FYEKMQ (reference sequence). CDR3 residues: CASSLGSYNSPLHF. CDR3 nucleotides: TGTGCCAGCAGCTTAGGATCCTATAATTCACCCCTCCACTTT.

The chain employs TRBV20-1 and TRBJ1-2; D not resolved. In germline, CDR1 is DFQATT, CDR2 SNEGSKA (reference sequence). The CDR3 sequence is 13 residues long. With 0 bases removed from V and 4 bases from J, the gap between germline ends came to 9 bases. CDR3 in amino acids: CSARDQELYGYTF. Written as DNA, the CDR3 is TGCAGTGCTAGAGACCAGGAGCTCTATGGCTACACCTTC.

The chain carries TRBV30 and TRBJ1-6; perhaps TRBD1 as D (5 bases). This CDR3 spans 13 amino acids. V lost 5 bases to trimming and J lost 7 bases, with 12 bases between them. The V gene's germline CDR1 is GTSNPN and CDR2 SVGIG (reference sequence). The CDR3 nucleotides read TGTGCCTGGGGGCAGGGTTCGAATTCACCCCTCCACTTT. This codes for CAWGQGSNSPLHF.

The chain couples TRBV9 to TRBJ2-7; D may be TRBD1 (6 bases). Germline lookup yields CDR1 SGDLS and CDR2 YYNGEE. CDR3 length equals 14 residues. V was pared by 0 bases and J by 6 bases, with 13 bases between. The CDR3 nucleotides read TGTGCCAGCAGCGTAGGTCAGGGGTCGGGCGAGCAGTACTTC. This translates into CASSVGQGSGEQYF.

The gene calls are TRBV11-2 and TRBJ1-2; D remains ambiguous. Looked up from germline, CDR1 is SGHAT and CDR2 is FQNNGV. V was trimmed by 1 base and J by 7 bases, leaving 7 bases between them. This CDR3 has 12 residues. The chain's CDR3 is CASSLVGSGYTF. In nucleotides, the CDR3 is TGTGCCAGCAGCTTAGTAGGGTCTGGCTACACCTTC.

The V gene is TRBV9, the J gene TRBJ1-3; D gene ambiguous. From germline, CDR1 is SGDLS and CDR2 YYNGEE. V lost 0 bases, J lost 7 bases, and 8 bases lay in between. There are 13 residues in the CDR3. In DNA, the CDR3 is TGTGCCAGCAGCGTAGCCCTTTCGAACACCATATATTTT. It codes for CASSVALSNTIYF.

The chain is built from TRBV6-5 and TRBJ2-3, with 8 bases fitting TRBD1. This CDR3 spans 17 amino acids. J gave up 0 bases and V 0 bases, and 5 bases lay outside the gene matches. Germline CDR1 is MNHEY and CDR2 is SVGAGI. Here the CDR3 DNA reads TGTGCCAGCAGTTACTCGAGGACAGGGCCTAGCACAGATACGCAGTATTTT. Protein sequence: CASSYSRTGPSTDTQYF.

This clonotype was counted once. CDR3 sequence (DNA): TGTGCCAGTAGTTCCGCGGCCGCAGATACGCAGTATTTT. It specifies CASSSAAADTQYF. The chain joins TRBV19 to TRBJ2-3; no clear D gene. The CDR3 is 13 residues long. The germline CDR1 and CDR2 sequences are LNHDA and SQIVND (reference sequence). The ends were cut back, 5 bases at V and 4 bases at J, with 10 bases in the middle. The variable domain in full, completed from reference TRBV19 and TRBJ2-3, reads DGGITQSPKYLFRKEGQNVTLSCEQNLNHDAMYWYRQDPGQGLRLIYYSQIVNDFQKGDIAEGYSVSREKKESFPLTVTSAQKNPTAFYLCASSSAAADTQYFGPGTRLTVL.

The genes are TRBV7-3 and TRBJ1-2, with 8 bases lining up with TRBD1. The CDR3 consists of 13 residues. Germline values: CDR1 SGHTA, CDR2 FQGTGA. After removal of 4 bases from V and 10 bases from J, the junction contained 8 bases not matched to a gene. The CDR3 spells CASSSTGTGVYTF. For the CDR3, the DNA is TGTGCCAGCAGCTCAACCGGGACAGGAGTCTACACCTTC.

The chain employs TRBV6-5 and TRBJ1-2; 8 bases match TRBD1. CDR1 and CDR2 (germline): MNHEY, SVGAGI. The CDR3 has 15 residues. The trim removed 0 bases at V and 8 bases at J, leaving 8 bases unmatched. CDR3 DNA: TGTGCCAGCAGTTACTCAATGGACAGGGCTCGGGGCTACACCTTC. Translating gives CASSYSMDRARGYTF.

The gene calls are TRBV30 and TRBJ1-2; 8 nucleotides align to TRBD1. Germline loops: CDR1 GTSNPN, CDR2 SVGIG (reference sequence). V shed 3 bases, J shed 8 bases, and the junction held 5 bases outside the gene matches. The CDR3 spans 12 residues. This CDR3 is CAWSSGGWGYTF. For the CDR3, the DNA is TGTGCCTGGAGCTCAGGGGGCTGGGGCTACACCTTC. Based on the CDR3 plus reference TRBV30 and TRBJ1-2, the full variable domain is SQTIHQWPATLVQPVGSPLSLECTVEGTSNPNLYWYRQAAGRGLQLLFYSVGIGQISSEVPQNLSASRPQDRQFILSSKKLLLSDSGFYLCAWSSGGWGYTFGSGTRLTVV.

The chain recombines TRBV19 with TRBJ2-1; D might be TRBD1 (5 bases). Germline V gene data show CDR1 as LNHDA and CDR2 as SQIVND (reference sequence). The CDR3 has 13 residues. The V gene lost 5 bases and the J gene lost 10 bases, with 15 bases spanning the gap. As DNA, the CDR3 is TGTGCCAGTAGTGCCATCCAGGGCCGGGAGCAGTTCTTC. Encoded protein: CASSAIQGREQFF.

J is TRBJ2-7 and V is TRBV29-1; 8 nucleotides agree with TRBD1. The CDR3 sequence is 17 residues long. The germline V gene encodes CDR1 SQVTM and CDR2 ANQGSEA. The J segment lost 7 bases and the V segment lost 2 bases, leaving 19 bases of the junction unmatched. For the CDR3, the DNA is TGCAGCGTTGAACGAAGCGACAGGGGCCTTATAGCTTGGGAGCAGTACTTC. Protein product: CSVERSDRGLIAWEQYF.

This clonotype was recorded a few times. The V call is TRBV27, the J call TRBJ2-1; the match to TRBD2 covers 8 bases. After removal of 3 bases from V and 7 bases from J, the junction contained 2 bases not matched to a gene. The CDR3 covers 13 residues. The V gene's germline CDR1 is MNHEY and CDR2 SMNVEV (reference sequence). The CDR3 DNA reads TGTGCCAGCAGTTTGACGGGGGGGAATGAGCAGTTCTTC. Translated: CASSLTGGNEQFF.

The J gene is TRBJ2-2, the V gene TRBV29-1; D is tentatively TRBD1 or TRBD2 (5 bases each). The CDR3 extends over 17 amino acids. V lost 0 bases and J 2 bases, leaving 16 bases between the germline ends. Germline lookup yields CDR1 SQVTM and CDR2 ANQGSEA. CDR3 nucleotide sequence: TGCAGCGTTGAAGATCCCAACCCGGGACCCAACACCGGGGAGCTGTTTTTT. It codes for CSVEDPNPGPNTGELFF.

The chain has TRBV28 and TRBJ1-1; D might be TRBD1 (6 bases). The germline CDR1 and CDR2 sequences are MDHEN and SYDVKM. The CDR3 loop spans 13 amino acids. The germline V and J ends were trimmed by 10 bases and 1 base, with 13 bases remaining between them. In nucleotides, the CDR3 is TGTGCCACAGGGGACGCGTGGAACACTGAAGCTTTCTTT. Its translation is CATGDAWNTEAFF.

The V call is TRBV5-1, the J call TRBJ1-6; the D gene is possibly TRBD1 (5 bases). CDR1 and CDR2 from the germline V gene are SGHRS and YFSETQ. V dropped 5 bases and J dropped 3 bases, with 18 bases sitting between them. The CDR3 is 17 residues long. The CDR3 bases are TGCGCCAGCAGTCCCCATACAGGAGCTTTCTATAATTCACCCCTCCACTTT. Translating gives CASSPHTGAFYNSPLHF.

The chain has TRBV7-9 and TRBJ2-2; TRBD1 might be the D (7 bases). Germline CDR1 and CDR2: SEHNR and FQNEAQ (reference sequence). V shed 5 bases and J shed 4 bases, with 14 bases lying between them. The CDR3 runs to 15 residues. The CDR3 reads CASSPAGGLTGELFF. The CDR3 coding sequence is TGTGCCAGCAGCCCTGCAGGGGGACTCACCGGGGAGCTGTTTTTT.

V and J are TRBV29-1 and TRBJ1-4; D unclear. From germline, CDR1 is SQVTM and CDR2 ANQGSEA. Trimming took off 3 bases at V and 4 bases at J, with 9 bases between the two ends. The CDR3 sequence is 13 residues long. The CDR3 nucleotides are TGCAGCGTTGAGTTAGGGAGTAATGAAAAACTGTTTTTT. The encoded protein is CSVELGSNEKLFF.

This chain connects TRBV13 to TRBJ1-5; the D gene is possibly TRBD1 (5 bases). From germline, CDR1 is PRHDT and CDR2 FYEKMQ (reference sequence). V was clipped by 3 bases and J by 6 bases, with 12 bases between them. The CDR3 has 14 residues. DNA for the CDR3: TGTGCCAGCAGCTTTTCAGGGTCTAGTCAGCCCCAGCATTTT. This encodes CASSFSGSSQPQHF.

V usage is TRBV10-2 and J usage is TRBJ2-7; 7 bases map to TRBD1. The V segment lost 4 bases and the J segment 3 bases; nucleotides outside the gene matches: 3. Germline loops: CDR1 WSHSY, CDR2 SAAADI. CDR3 length: 13 amino acids. The CDR3 DNA reads as TGCGCCAGCAGTGTAACAGGGGACTACGAGCAGTACTTC. It translates to CASSVTGDYEQYF.

The chain has TRBV29-1 and TRBJ1-2; D is unclear. CDR3 length: 12 residues. The V and J ends lost 5 bases and 5 bases respectively, with 12 bases between them. The germline V gene encodes CDR1 SQVTM and CDR2 ANQGSEA. For the CDR3, the DNA is TGCAGCGTTTCCGACACCTCATATGGCTACACCTTC. Its protein product is CSVSDTSYGYTF.